This T cell receptor (beta chain) came from a study of cytomegalovirus exposure and HLA in healthy donors. In the study overall: Within the Caucasian-associated ancestry cluster were roughly 82% of the roughly 360 genotyped donors. Study results and caveats: Reportedly, cytomegalovirus status was diagnosed with high sensitivity and specificity.

Notes on this clone: Its target is not known.

PCR was performed using 60 Vbeta and 13 Jbeta primers. Method: immunoSEQ multiplex PCR; TCRdb's copy keeps in-frame clones and lacks some. The sample carries 90,000 to 95,000 clones, around 80% recorded once. The length of the CDR3 is 11 residues. Trimming removed 8 bases at V and 9 bases at J, with 11 bases between. CDR1 and CDR2 (germline): MDHEN, SYDVKM. The chain carries TRBV28 and TRBJ2-1; tentative D call: TRBD2 (5 bases). Sequencing was performed on PBMCs. The sequence was obtained from a male donor in good health and CMV-seropositive. The CDR3 spells CASGIAREQFF. The CDR3 nucleotides are TGTGCCAGCGGGATAGCGCGTGAGCAGTTCTTC.